These 7 T cell receptor beta chains share one sample of origin, sequenced in a study of blood T cells in healthy people across ages. Together with a sample-barcoded 5' primer, a J-beta primer mix was included in a second PCR lasting about 7 to 11 cycles. TCRdb independently ran MiXCR on the 5' RACE reads; one entry per CDR3 protein. This sample yields 750,000 to 950,000 distinct CDR3 sequences, of which roughly 29% are seen a single time; about a tenth belongs to the top ten. These same data were also listed under a study on T cells of mothers and their children.

Sample: blood. The origin of the receptors is a woman aged 35 to 49 in good health.

The genes are TRBV5-8 and TRBJ1-2; D not certain. CDR1 is SGHTS and CDR2 is YDEGEE in the germline V gene. The CDR3 is 15 amino acids. V was clipped by 0 bases and J by 0 bases, with 9 bases between them. DNA for the CDR3: TGTGCCAGCAGCTTGGATCCGGTAGCTAACTATGGCTACACCTTC. Protein: CASSLDPVANYGYTF. The variable domain in full, with the rest retrieved from reference TRBV5-8 and TRBJ1-2, is EAGVTQSPTHLIKTRGQQATLRCSPISGHTSVYWYQQALGLGLQFLLWYDEGEERNRGNFPPRFSGRQFPNYSSELNVNALELEDSALYLCASSLDPVANYGYTFGSGTRLTVV.

The chain combines TRBV27 with TRBJ2-1; D is uncertain. The CDR3 length is 13 residues. The V gene's germline CDR1 is MNHEY and CDR2 SMNVEV (reference sequence). Trimming cost V 2 bases and J 10 bases, with 12 bases left between them. The DNA of the CDR3 is TGTGCCAGCAGTTTAGGGCCTGCCTACGAGCAGTTCTTC. The encoded protein is CASSLGPAYEQFF.

This chain uses TRBV7-2 with TRBJ1-5, with D perhaps matching TRBD1 (5 bases). CDR3 length: 16 amino acids. The germline V gene encodes CDR1 SGHTA and CDR2 FQGNSA. V lost 5 bases, J lost 1 base, and 15 bases lay in between. The CDR3 DNA reads as TGTGCCAGCAGCCCTGGGACCATCAAGAGCAATCAGCCCCAGCATTTT. Protein product: CASSPGTIKSNQPQHF.

The chain has TRBV25-1 and TRBJ2-1; D may correspond to TRBD1 or TRBD2 (6 bases each). Trimming cost V 3 bases and J 9 bases, with 21 bases left between them. CDR1 is MGHDK, CDR2 SYGVNS, per germline. The CDR3 is 16 residues long. CDR3 amino acids: CASSEGGGGWSPEQFF. Here the CDR3 DNA reads TGTGCCAGCAGTGAGGGAGGTGGGGGCTGGAGCCCTGAGCAGTTCTTC. The full variable domain, its missing parts supplied by reference TRBV25-1 and TRBJ2-1, is EADIYQTPRYLVIGTGKKITLECSQTMGHDKMYWYQQDPGMELHLIHYSYGVNSTEKGDLSSESTVSRIRTEHFPLTLESARPSHTSQYLCASSEGGGGWSPEQFFGPGTRLTVL.

Points on this clonotype: The germline gene is not matched at one end of the junction; a read error may be the cause. The chain links TRBV28 to TRBJ2-3, with 10 bases matching TRBD2. The CDR3 totals 15 residues. Germline V lookup: CDR1 MDHEN, CDR2 SYDVKM. The CDR3 DNA sequence: TGTGCCGGCAGTTCGCTAGCGGGGGGCACAGATACGCAGTATTTT. Encoded protein: CAGSSLAGGTDTQYF.

This clonotype was seen more than once but under ten times. A read error may account for a junction end that differs from germline. The CDR3 region is CASSESTGTQYF. CDR3 DNA: TGTGCCAGCAGTGAGAGTACAGGTACGCAGTATTTT. The chain joins TRBV25-1 to TRBJ2-3, with a weak D call TRBD1 (5 bases). The CDR3 contains 12 residues. Per the germline V gene, CDR1 is MGHDK and CDR2 is SYGVNS.

The chain recombines TRBV5-1 with TRBJ2-1, with TRBD2 identical over 7 bases. The J segment lost 8 bases and the V segment lost 0 bases, leaving 8 bases of the junction unmatched. Per the germline V gene, CDR1 is SGHRS and CDR2 is YFSETQ. The CDR3 extends over 15 amino acids. The CDR3 coding sequence is TGCGCCAGCAGCTTGGGGGACTACGCTTCGCATGAGCAGTTCTTC. This gives the protein CASSLGDYASHEQFF.